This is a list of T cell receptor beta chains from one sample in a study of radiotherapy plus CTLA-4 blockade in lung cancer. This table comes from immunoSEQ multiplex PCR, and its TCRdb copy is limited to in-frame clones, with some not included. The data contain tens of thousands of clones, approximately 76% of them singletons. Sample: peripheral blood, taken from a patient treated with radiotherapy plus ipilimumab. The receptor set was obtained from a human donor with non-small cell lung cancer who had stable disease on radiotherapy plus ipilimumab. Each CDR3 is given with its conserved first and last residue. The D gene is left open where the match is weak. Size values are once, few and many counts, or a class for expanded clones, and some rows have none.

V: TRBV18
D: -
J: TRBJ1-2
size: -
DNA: TGTGCCAGCTCACCAGCGGACGGAGGCCAAGTGTGGGGCTACACCTTC
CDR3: CASSPADGGQVWGYTF

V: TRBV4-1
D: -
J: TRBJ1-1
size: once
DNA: TGCGCCAGCAGCCTAAGGGAGTCGGACACTGAAGCTTTCTTT
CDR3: CASSLRESDTEAFF

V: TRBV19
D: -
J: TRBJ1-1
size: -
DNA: TGTGCCAGTAGTATTCATCCGGGGACGAACACTGAAGCTTTCTTT
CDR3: CASSIHPGTNTEAFF

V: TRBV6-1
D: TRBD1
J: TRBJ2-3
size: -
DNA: TGTGCCAGCAGTGCGGACAGGCGGACGACGCAGTATTTT
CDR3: CASSADRRTTQYF

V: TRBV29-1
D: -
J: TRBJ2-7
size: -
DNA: TGCAGCGTTGTGGCAGGGCGCTCCTACGAGCAGTACTTC
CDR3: CSVVAGRSYEQYF

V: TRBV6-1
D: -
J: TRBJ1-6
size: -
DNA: TGTGCCAGCAGTGAAGCGGTTTTTTGGGGACGTTCACCCCTCCACTTT
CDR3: CASSEAVFWGRSPLHF

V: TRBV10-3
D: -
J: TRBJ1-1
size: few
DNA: TGTGCCATCAGACGGACAGAGTCGAACACTGAAGCTTTCTTT
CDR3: CAIRRTESNTEAFF

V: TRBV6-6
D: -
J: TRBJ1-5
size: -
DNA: TGTGCCAGCAGTTACACGGACAGCTTGAATCAGCCCCAGCATTTT
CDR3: CASSYTDSLNQPQHF

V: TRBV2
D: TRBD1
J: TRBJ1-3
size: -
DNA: TGTGCCAGCAGAACGGGACAGGACTACTCTGGAAACACCATATATTTT
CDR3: CASRTGQDYSGNTIYF

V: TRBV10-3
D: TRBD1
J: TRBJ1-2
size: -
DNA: TGTGCCATCAGCCTGGACAGGTCGAACTATGGCTACACCTTC
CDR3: CAISLDRSNYGYTF

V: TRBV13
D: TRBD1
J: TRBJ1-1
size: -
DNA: TGTGCCAGCAGCGAAGACAGGGGGCGATACACTGAAGCTTTCTTT
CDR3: CASSEDRGRYTEAFF

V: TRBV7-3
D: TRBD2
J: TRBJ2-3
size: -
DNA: TGTGCCAGCAGCTCCGGGACTAGGCAAACAGATACGCAGTATTTT
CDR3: CASSSGTRQTDTQYF

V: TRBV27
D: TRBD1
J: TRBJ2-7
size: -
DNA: TGTGCCAGCAGTTTATTACAGGGGTATAACGAGCAGTACTTC
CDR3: CASSLLQGYNEQYF

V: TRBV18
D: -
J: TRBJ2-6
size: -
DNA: TGTGCCAGCTCACCTGACTGGGGGTTAGGCTCTGGGGCCAACGTCCTGACTTTC
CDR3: CASSPDWGLGSGANVLTF

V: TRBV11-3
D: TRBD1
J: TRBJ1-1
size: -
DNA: TGTGCCAGCAGCGAAGGGACAGGCGGCACTGAAGCTTTCTTT
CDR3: CASSEGTGGTEAFF

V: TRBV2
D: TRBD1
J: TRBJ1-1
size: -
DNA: TGTGCCAGCAGTACATACTGGGACAGGACGAACACTGAAGCTTTCTTT
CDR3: CASSTYWDRTNTEAFF

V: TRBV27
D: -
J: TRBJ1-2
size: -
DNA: TGTGCCAGCAGTTTATTCGGGTACTATGGCTACACCTTC
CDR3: CASSLFGYYGYTF

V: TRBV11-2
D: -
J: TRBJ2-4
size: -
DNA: TGTGCCAGCAGCTTAGGGCCGGGGTCGAACATTCAGTACTTC
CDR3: CASSLGPGSNIQYF

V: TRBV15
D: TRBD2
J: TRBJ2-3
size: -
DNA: TGTGCCACCAGTCCAGGACTAGCAACTAGCACAGATACGCAGTATTTT
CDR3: CATSPGLATSTDTQYF

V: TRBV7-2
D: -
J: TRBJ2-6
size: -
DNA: TGTGCCAGCACCAGTGCCCGGGTTGGGGCCAACGTCCTGACTTTC
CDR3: CASTSARVGANVLTF

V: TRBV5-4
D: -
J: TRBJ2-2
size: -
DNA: TGTGCCAGCACCGGGAACACCGGGGAGCTGTTTTTT
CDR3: CASTGNTGELFF

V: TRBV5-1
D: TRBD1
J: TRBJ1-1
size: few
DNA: TGCGCCAGCAGCACCGTACAGGGGGCGAACACTGAAGCTTTCTTT
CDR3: CASSTVQGANTEAFF

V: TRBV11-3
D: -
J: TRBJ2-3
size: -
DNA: TGTGCCAGCAGCTTAGACGTGGTGAACACAGATACGCAGTATTTT
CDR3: CASSLDVVNTDTQYF

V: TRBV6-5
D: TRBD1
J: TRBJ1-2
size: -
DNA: TGTGCCAGCAGTTACGGACAGGGGACAGGTTATGGCTACACCTTC
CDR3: CASSYGQGTGYGYTF

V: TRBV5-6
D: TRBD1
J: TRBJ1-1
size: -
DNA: TGTGCCAGCAGTTTGGTACAGGGGTTCATGAACACTGAAGCTTTCTTT
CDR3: CASSLVQGFMNTEAFF

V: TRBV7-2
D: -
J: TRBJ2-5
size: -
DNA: TGTGCCAGCAGCTTAGGGGGCCAGACCCAGTACTTC
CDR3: CASSLGGQTQYF

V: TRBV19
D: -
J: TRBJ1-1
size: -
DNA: TGTGCCAGTATGGTACAGGGACGGATGAACACTGAAGCTTTCTTT
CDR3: CASMVQGRMNTEAFF

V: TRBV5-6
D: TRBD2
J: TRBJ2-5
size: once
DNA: TGTGCCAGCAGCTTGGATCCGACTAGCGGGGGGGCGAAGACCCAGTACTTC
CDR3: CASSLDPTSGGAKTQYF

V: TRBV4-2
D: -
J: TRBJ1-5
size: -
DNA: TGTGCCAGCAGCCAAGATTGGGATTTTGATCAGCCCCAGCATTTT
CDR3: CASSQDWDFDQPQHF

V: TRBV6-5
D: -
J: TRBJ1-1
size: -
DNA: TGTGCCAGCAGTTTATCAGGGCCCACTGAAGCTTTCTTT
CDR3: CASSLSGPTEAFF

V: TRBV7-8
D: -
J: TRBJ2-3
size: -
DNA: TGTGCCAGCAGCTTAGAGGGCAGCACAGATACGCAGTATTTT
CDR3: CASSLEGSTDTQYF

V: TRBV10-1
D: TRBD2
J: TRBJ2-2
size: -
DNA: TGCGCCAGCAGTGAGTCGGGGCTAGCGGGGAAGTCCGGGGAGCTGTTTTTT
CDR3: CASSESGLAGKSGELFF

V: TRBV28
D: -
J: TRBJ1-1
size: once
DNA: TGTGCCAGCAACCCTCCCGGGGGGAACACTGAAGCTTTCTTT
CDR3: CASNPPGGNTEAFF

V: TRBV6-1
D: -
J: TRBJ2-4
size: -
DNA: TGTGCCAGCAGTGAAGCGGTCCACGGCCAGTACTTC
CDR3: CASSEAVHGQYF

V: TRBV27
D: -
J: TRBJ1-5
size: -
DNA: TGTGCCAGCAGTTTACGCCGCGGGGGTCGTCAGCCCCAGCATTTT
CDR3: CASSLRRGGRQPQHF

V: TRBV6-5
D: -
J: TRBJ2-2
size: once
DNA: TGTGCCAGCAGAAAACCGGGAGAGGAGCTGTTTTTT
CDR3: CASRKPGEELFF

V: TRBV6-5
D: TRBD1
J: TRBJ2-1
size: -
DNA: TGTGCCAGCAGGACAGGGGGCTTGTCTTACAATGAGCAGTTCTTC
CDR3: CASRTGGLSYNEQFF

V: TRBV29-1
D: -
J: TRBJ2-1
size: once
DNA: TGCAGCGTTGTTCTAGCAGCTCGTGATGAGCAGTTCTTC
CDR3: CSVVLAARDEQFF

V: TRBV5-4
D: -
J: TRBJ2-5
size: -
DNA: TGTGCCAGCAGCTTGGGGGGCGGGAAAGAGACCCAGTACTTC
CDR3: CASSLGGGKETQYF

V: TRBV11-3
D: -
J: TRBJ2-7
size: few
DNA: TGTGCCAGCAGCTTAGAAGGGACATCCTACGAGCAGTACTTC
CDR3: CASSLEGTSYEQYF

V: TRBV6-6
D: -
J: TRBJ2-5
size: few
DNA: TGTGCCAGCCGGAATAGTTGGATACAAGAGACCCAGTACTTC
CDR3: CASRNSWIQETQYF

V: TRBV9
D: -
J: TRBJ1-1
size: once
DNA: TGTGCCAGCAGCGTAGCCCTCCCAGGGGAGGCTTTCTTT
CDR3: CASSVALPGEAFF

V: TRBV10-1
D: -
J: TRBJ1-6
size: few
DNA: TGCGCCAGCAGCCGGGACTTCGGTAATTCACCCCTCCACTTT
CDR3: CASSRDFGNSPLHF

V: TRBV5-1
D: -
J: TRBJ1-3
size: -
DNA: TGCGCCAGCAGCCAAGTTCCTGGAAACACCATATATTTT
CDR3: CASSQVPGNTIYF

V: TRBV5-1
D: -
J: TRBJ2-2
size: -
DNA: TGCGCCAGCAGCTCCACGGGGGCAGCGAACACCGGGGAGCTGTTTTTT
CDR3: CASSSTGAANTGELFF

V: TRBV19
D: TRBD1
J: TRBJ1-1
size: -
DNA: TGTGCCAGTACGGAGCAGGGGGACACTGAAGCTTTCTTT
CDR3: CASTEQGDTEAFF

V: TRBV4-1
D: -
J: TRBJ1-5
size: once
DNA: TGCGCCAGCAGCCAAGAGGCAACACCACTTCAGCCCCAGCATTTT
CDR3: CASSQEATPLQPQHF

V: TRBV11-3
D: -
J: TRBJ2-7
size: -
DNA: TGTGCCAGCAGCTTAGGAAACAGGACCCGGGGCGAGCAGTACTTC
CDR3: CASSLGNRTRGEQYF

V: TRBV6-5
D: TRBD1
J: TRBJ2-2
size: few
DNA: TGTGCCAGCAGTTTCACCCAGGGGGCAACCGGGGAGCTGTTTTTT
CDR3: CASSFTQGATGELFF

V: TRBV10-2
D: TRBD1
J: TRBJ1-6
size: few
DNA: TGCGCCAGCAGTGGTCGACAGGGGGCCCATAATTCACCCCTCCACTTT
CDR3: CASSGRQGAHNSPLHF

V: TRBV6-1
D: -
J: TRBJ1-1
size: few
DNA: TGTGCCAGCAATCCGGGACCCCTAATGAACACTGAAGCTTTCTTT
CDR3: CASNPGPLMNTEAFF

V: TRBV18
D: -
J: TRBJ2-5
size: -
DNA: TGTGCCAGCTCACCCGGGACTCTCCAAGAGACCCAGTACTTC
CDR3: CASSPGTLQETQYF

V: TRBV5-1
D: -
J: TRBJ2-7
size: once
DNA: TGCGCCAGCAGCCCCCCGAGCGACGAGCAGTACTTC
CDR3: CASSPPSDEQYF

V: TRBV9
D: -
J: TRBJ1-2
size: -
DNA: TGTGCCAGCACCCGTCAACAGAAGGACTATGGCTACACCTTC
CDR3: CASTRQQKDYGYTF

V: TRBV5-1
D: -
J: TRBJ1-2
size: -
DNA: TGCGCCAGCAGCTTGAATCAGCTCAACTATGGCTACACCTTC
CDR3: CASSLNQLNYGYTF